This passage covers 27 T cell receptor beta chains from one sample sequenced in a study of cytomegalovirus exposure and HLA in healthy donors. In the PCR, 60 Vbeta and 13 Jbeta primers were used. Repertoires were generated with immunoSEQ multiplex PCR, while TCRdb's copy carries only in-frame clones and drops some. The table has 150,000 to 200,000 clones, just over 75% seen once. Specimen: PBMCs. The receptors come from a man aged 35-49 years in good health and CMV-seronegative.

This clone was found a few times. The rearrangement joins TRBV7-9 to TRBJ2-1; 10 positions match TRBD2. This CDR3 has 18 amino acids. V shed 5 bases and J 7 bases; nucleotides not matched to a gene: 17. Germline lookup yields CDR1 SEHNR and CDR2 FQNEAQ (reference sequence). CDR3 sequence: CASSLPPRLAGAGNEQFF. The CDR3 DNA reads as TGTGCCAGCAGCCTCCCGCCCCGTCTAGCGGGAGCCGGTAATGAGCAGTTCTTC.

The V and J genes are TRBV28 and TRBJ1-5; 9 bases match TRBD1. V shed 3 bases and J 6 bases; nucleotides not matched to a gene: 6. The CDR3 contains 15 residues. Germline V gene lookup returns CDR1 MDHEN and CDR2 SYDVKM. CDR3 nucleotides: TGTGCCAGCAGTTTTGTCCCGACAGGGGGTCAGCCCCAGCATTTT. Translated, it gives CASSFVPTGGQPQHF.

The gene calls are TRBV29-1 and TRBJ2-3; possibly TRBD2 for D (5 bases). CDR3 size: 14 residues. Trimming took 6 bases from V and 2 from J, leaving 15 bases between them. Germline assignment: CDR1 SQVTM and CDR2 ANQGSEA. This chain's CDR3 is CSVDSVGPTDTQYF. The CDR3 DNA sequence: TGCAGCGTAGATAGCGTAGGACCCACAGATACGCAGTATTTT.

The J gene is TRBJ1-5, the V gene TRBV9, with 8 bases fitting TRBD1. J lost 7 bases, V lost 3 bases, and 9 bases had no gene match. This CDR3 is built from 15 residues. Looked up from germline, CDR1 is SGDLS and CDR2 is YYNGEE. For the CDR3, the DNA is TGTGCCAGCAGCGAGGGGACAGGAGGTAAGCAGCCCCAGCATTTT. Amino acid sequence: CASSEGTGGKQPQHF.

The rearrangement joins TRBV5-1 to TRBJ2-5; 8 bases are a match to TRBD1. The tail of the sequence fits TRBJ2-7 better, so the J call may be wrong. Germline V gives CDR1 SGHRS, CDR2 YFSETQ. CDR3 length: 14 amino acids. CDR3 bases: TGCGCCAGCAGCTCGGGACAGGCCCAGGCCGAGCAGTACTTC. This gives the protein CASSSGQAQAEQYF.

Only a few counts were recorded for this clone. This rearrangement joins TRBV25-1 to TRBJ2-2; D is possibly TRBD2 (6 bases). V dropped 2 bases and J dropped 3 bases, with 10 bases sitting between them. This CDR3 contains 15 residues. Looked up from germline, CDR1 is MGHDK and CDR2 is SYGVNS. For the CDR3, the DNA is TGTGCCAGCAGTGAAGGCGGGGCCGACACCGGGGAGCTGTTTTTT. This codes for CASSEGGADTGELFF.

CDR3 residues: CTSSLRRETQYF. CDR3 DNA: TGCACCAGCAGCCTGCGTCGGGAGACCCAGTACTTC. This rearrangement joins TRBV1 to TRBJ2-5; the tabulated D call, TRBD2, remains unverified against the DNA. TRBV1 is labeled a pseudogene. The CDR3 is 12 residues long.

The chain combines TRBV9 with TRBJ2-7, with 14 bases that match TRBD2. The CDR3 loop spans 16 amino acids. V was clipped by 4 bases and J by 0 bases; unmatched bases: 3. Germline V gene sequence: CDR1 SGDLS, CDR2 YYNGEE. CDR3 coding DNA: TGTGCCAGCAGCCTAGGGACTAGCGGGAGCTCCTACGAGCAGTACTTC. Its protein is CASSLGTSGSSYEQYF.

This chain's CDR3 is CASSFRKGGSSYEQYF. CDR3 DNA: TGTGCCAGCAGTTTCAGAAAGGGGGGGAGCTCCTACGAGCAGTACTTC. The V gene is TRBV28, the J gene TRBJ2-7; a possible D gene is TRBD2 (7 bases). Germline CDR1 reads MDHEN; CDR2 reads SYDVKM. The V end was cut by 3 bases, the J end by 0 bases, with 15 bases between. CDR3 size: 16 residues.

CDR3 sequence reads: CASSLPTSSNEKLFF. CDR3 DNA: TGCGCCAGCAGCCTCCCGACATCAAGTAATGAAAAACTGTTTTTT. The genes are TRBV4-1 and TRBJ1-4, with D unresolved. Germline V gene sequence: CDR1 MGHRA, CDR2 YSYEKL. V dropped 4 bases and J dropped 4 bases, with 13 bases sitting between them. This CDR3 has 15 residues.

The rearrangement links TRBV7-9 to TRBJ1-4, with 8 bases matching TRBD1. Germline V gene lookup returns CDR1 SEHNR and CDR2 FQNEAQ (reference sequence). The CDR3 has 16 residues. With V trimmed by 3 bases and J by 7 bases, 10 bases remained unmatched. The CDR3 spells CASSFPGPGGVEKLFF. In DNA, the CDR3 is TGTGCCAGCAGCTTCCCCGGGCCAGGGGGCGTTGAAAAACTGTTTTTT.

This chain links TRBV19 with TRBJ1-1; D remains unclear. CDR1 LNHDA and CDR2 SQIVND come from the germline V gene (reference sequence). The V end lost 6 bases, the J end lost 4 bases, and 18 bases lay between the germline ends. The CDR3 sequence is 15 residues long. The CDR3 loop is CASSLGRGVSTEAFF. In nucleotides, the CDR3 is TGTGCCAGTAGCCTCGGGCGGGGTGTGAGCACTGAAGCTTTCTTT. The full variable domain, rest sourced from reference TRBV19 and TRBJ1-1, is DGGITQSPKYLFRKEGQNVTLSCEQNLNHDAMYWYRQDPGQGLRLIYYSQIVNDFQKGDIAEGYSVSREKKESFPLTVTSAQKNPTAFYLCASSLGRGVSTEAFFGQGTRLTVV.

This clone was recorded only once. V and J are TRBV14 and TRBJ1-1, with TRBD1 matching over 7 bases. The CDR3 has 15 amino acids. Trimming took 1 base from V and 3 from J; bases not matched to a gene: 5. Germline CDR1 SGHDN, CDR2 FVKESK. The CDR3 loop reads CASSQATGWDTEAFF. The DNA for the CDR3 is TGTGCCAGCAGCCAAGCGACAGGGTGGGACACTGAAGCTTTCTTT.

V gene TRBV14 combines with J gene TRBJ1-2, with a possible D match to TRBD1 (5 bases). The length of the CDR3 is 13 residues. V lost 2 bases to trimming and J lost 6 bases, with 10 bases between them. CDR1 and CDR2 (germline): SGHDN, FVKESK. CDR3 nucleotides: TGTGCCAGCAGCCAAAGGCAGGACAATGGCTACACCTTC. Encoded protein: CASSQRQDNGYTF.

This clone was observed a single time. The chain joins TRBV19 to TRBJ2-1; the match to TRBD2 covers 10 bases. With V trimmed by 0 bases and J by 7 bases, 12 bases remained unmatched. The CDR3 runs 18 residues. Per germline, CDR1 LNHDA and CDR2 SQIVND (reference sequence). The DNA for the CDR3 is TGTGCCAGTAGTATAGAGCCGGGACTAGCGAGGACACGGAATGAGCAGTTCTTC. Protein sequence: CASSIEPGLARTRNEQFF.

This chain links TRBV27 with TRBJ2-5; possible D gene TRBD2, 6 bases. CDR1 is MNHEY, CDR2 SMNVEV, per germline (reference sequence). This CDR3 is built from 12 residues. V was trimmed by 2 bases and J by 5 bases, leaving 6 bases between them. CDR3 amino acids: CASSLSGETQYF. CDR3 nucleotides: TGTGCCAGCAGTTTAAGCGGGGAGACCCAGTACTTC.

The chain is built from TRBV27 and TRBJ1-5; a possible D gene is TRBD1 (6 bases). CDR3 length: 15 amino acids. The germline CDR1 and CDR2 sequences are MNHEY and SMNVEV (reference sequence). V lost 6 bases, J lost 2 bases, and 14 bases lay in between. The CDR3 DNA sequence: TGTGCCAGCAGGAGGGGCAGGGGCGGCAATCAGCCCCAGCATTTT. Its protein is CASRRGRGGNQPQHF.

This clone was picked up a small number of times. The genes are TRBV2 and TRBJ2-7; no clear D. V was shortened by 9 bases and J by 0 bases, with 15 bases between the two germline ends. Per the germline V gene, CDR1 is SNHLY and CDR2 is FYNNEI. CDR3 length: 14 amino acids. Written as DNA, the CDR3 is TGTGCCAGTGTTTCAGGCTTAAACTCCTACGAGCAGTACTTC. Translation: CASVSGLNSYEQYF.

This clone was counted once. This chain connects TRBV4-1 to TRBJ2-5, with D maybe TRBD1 (6 bases). CDR3 length equals 14 residues. The germline CDR1 and CDR2 sequences are MGHRA and YSYEKL. V was clipped by 4 bases and J by 1 base, with 10 bases between them. The CDR3 DNA follows: TGCGCCAGCAGCCCCCAAGGGGGCCAAGAGACCCAGTACTTC. Its protein product is CASSPQGGQETQYF.

J is TRBJ2-2 and V is TRBV5-1, with 8 bases aligning to TRBD2. The CDR3 runs to 18 residues. J was trimmed by 6 bases and V by 4 bases; bases with no gene match: 17. CDR1 and CDR2 (germline): SGHRS, YFSETQ. The CDR3 sequence: CASSTSLGTAAGAGELFF. The DNA for the CDR3 is TGCGCCAGCAGCACGTCACTCGGGACTGCAGCGGGGGCCGGGGAGCTGTTTTTT.

The rearrangement links TRBV27 to TRBJ2-1; D is possibly TRBD2 (5 bases). The V gene's germline CDR1 is MNHEY and CDR2 SMNVEV (reference sequence). V gave up 1 base and J gave up 7 bases, with 8 bases separating them. The CDR3 has 13 amino acids. CDR3 in amino acids: CASSLLASNEQFF. CDR3 nucleotides: TGTGCCAGCAGTTTATTAGCGTCAAATGAGCAGTTCTTC.

V usage is TRBV2 and J usage is TRBJ1-5; 9 bases are a match to TRBD1. Germline assignment: CDR1 SNHLY and CDR2 FYNNEI. The V and J ends lost 8 bases and 0 bases, in that order; junction bases with no gene match: 5. This CDR3 is built from 15 residues. The CDR3 spells CASGDREYSNQPQHF. The CDR3 region has the DNA TGTGCCAGCGGGGACAGGGAATATAGCAATCAGCCCCAGCATTTT.

This clone is a singleton in its sample. The chain links TRBV19 to TRBJ2-3; 8 positions match TRBD2. V shed 1 base and J 1 base; nucleotides not matched to a gene: 10. Germline CDR1 is LNHDA and CDR2 is SQIVND (reference sequence). This CDR3 region has 18 residues. This CDR3 reads CASSIGREGRWGTDTQYF. CDR3 in DNA: TGTGCCAGTAGTATAGGCCGGGAGGGCCGTTGGGGCACAGATACGCAGTATTTT.

V and J are TRBV2 and TRBJ2-3; D is unclear. The V end lost 3 bases, the J end lost 6 bases, and 10 bases lay between the germline ends. The CDR3 runs 13 residues. CDR1 SNHLY and CDR2 FYNNEI come from the germline V gene. CDR3 DNA: TGTGCCAGCAGTGATTCCCTCGGGGATACGCAGTATTTT. It encodes CASSDSLGDTQYF.

This sequence joins TRBV7-2 and TRBJ2-3; 9 nucleotides align to TRBD2. With V trimmed by 5 bases and J by 0 bases, 3 bases remained unmatched. Germline CDR1 SGHTA, CDR2 FQGNSA. The CDR3 has 15 amino acids. In DNA form, the CDR3 reads TGTGCCAGCAGCCTGAGCGGGAGGAGCACAGATACGCAGTATTTT. Its translation: CASSLSGRSTDTQYF. Combining the CDR3 with reference TRBV7-2 and TRBJ2-3 gives the whole variable domain GAGVSQSPSNKVTEKGKDVELRCDPISGHTALYWYRQSLGQGLEFLIYFQGNSAPDKSGLPSDRFSAERTGGSVSTLTIQRTQQEDSAVYLCASSLSGRSTDTQYFGPGTRLTVL.

The chain links TRBV28 to TRBJ2-1, with TRBD1 matching 10 bases. Germline trimming cut 6 bases from V and 3 bases from J; bases unmatched to any gene: 5. The CDR3 sequence is 15 residues long. Germline loops: CDR1 MDHEN, CDR2 SYDVKM. CDR3 in amino acids: CASSWDRGSYNEQFF. As DNA, the CDR3 is TGTGCCAGCAGCTGGGACAGGGGAAGCTACAATGAGCAGTTCTTC.

The chain employs TRBV12-2 and TRBJ2-7; TRBD1, the D gene given by the table, was not confirmed from the DNA. TRBV12-2 represents a pseudogene. The CDR3 totals 16 residues. DNA of the CDR3: TGTGCAAGTCGCTTAGCGGGTGACAGGGGTAGTTACGAGCAGTACTTC. Translation gives CASRLAGDRGSYEQYF.